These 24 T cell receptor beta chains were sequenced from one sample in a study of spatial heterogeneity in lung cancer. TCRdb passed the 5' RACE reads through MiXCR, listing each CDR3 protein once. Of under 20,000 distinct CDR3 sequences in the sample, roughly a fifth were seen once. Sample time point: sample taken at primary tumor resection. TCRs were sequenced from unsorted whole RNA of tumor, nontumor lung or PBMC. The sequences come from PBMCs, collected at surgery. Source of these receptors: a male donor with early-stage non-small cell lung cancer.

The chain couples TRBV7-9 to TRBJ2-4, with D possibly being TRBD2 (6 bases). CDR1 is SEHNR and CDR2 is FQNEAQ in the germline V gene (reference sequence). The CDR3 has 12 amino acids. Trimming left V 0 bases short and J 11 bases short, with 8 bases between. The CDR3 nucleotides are TGTGCCAGCAGCTTAGCGTCGGGGGTTCAGTACTTC. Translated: CASSLASGVQYF.

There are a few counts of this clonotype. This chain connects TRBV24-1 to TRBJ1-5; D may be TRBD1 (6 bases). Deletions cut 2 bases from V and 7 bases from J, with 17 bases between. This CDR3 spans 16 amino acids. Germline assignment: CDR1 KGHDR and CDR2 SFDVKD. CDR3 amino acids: CATSDWGRGSWQPQHF. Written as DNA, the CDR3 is TGTGCCACCAGTGATTGGGGGCGCGGGTCTTGGCAGCCCCAGCATTTT.

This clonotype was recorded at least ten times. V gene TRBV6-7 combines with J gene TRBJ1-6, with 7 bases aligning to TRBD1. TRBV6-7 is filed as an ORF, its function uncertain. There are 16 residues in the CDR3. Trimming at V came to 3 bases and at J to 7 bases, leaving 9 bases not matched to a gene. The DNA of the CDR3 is TGTGCCAGCAGTTATGAGGATAGGGGGCGGAATTCACCCCTCCACTTT. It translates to CASSYEDRGRNSPLHF.

The CDR3 reads CSVPRGGGLGTDTQYF. The CDR3 bases are TGCAGTGTACCCCGTGGGGGGGGGCTGGGGACAGATACGCAGTATTTT. V and J are TRBV20-1 and TRBJ2-3; TRBD2 might be the D (7 bases). Germline CDR1 is DFQATT and CDR2 is SNEGSKA (reference sequence). This CDR3 comprises 16 residues. V dropped 7 bases and J dropped 3 bases, with 23 bases sitting between them.

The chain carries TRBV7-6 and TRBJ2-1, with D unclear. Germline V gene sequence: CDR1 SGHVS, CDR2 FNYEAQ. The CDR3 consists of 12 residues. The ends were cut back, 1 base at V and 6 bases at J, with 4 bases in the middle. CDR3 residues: CASSLEGNEQFF. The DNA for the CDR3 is TGTGCCAGCAGCTTAGAGGGCAATGAGCAGTTCTTC.

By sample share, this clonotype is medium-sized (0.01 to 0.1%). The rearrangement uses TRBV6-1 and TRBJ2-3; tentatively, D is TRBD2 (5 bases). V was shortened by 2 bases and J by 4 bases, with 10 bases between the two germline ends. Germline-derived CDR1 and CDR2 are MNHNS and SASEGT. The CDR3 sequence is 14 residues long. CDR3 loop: CASSEWRFPDTQYF. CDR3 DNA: TGTGCCAGCAGTGAATGGAGGTTCCCAGATACGCAGTATTTT.

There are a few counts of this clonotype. This CDR3 reads CASSPGSLSNQPQHF. The CDR3 nucleotides read TGTGCCAGCTCACCGGGGTCTCTGAGCAATCAGCCCCAGCATTTT. V gene TRBV18 combines with J gene TRBJ1-5, with D unclear. Germline V CDR1 and CDR2: KGHSH, LQKENI. The CDR3 spans 15 residues. V was trimmed by 3 bases and J by 1 base, leaving 10 bases between them.

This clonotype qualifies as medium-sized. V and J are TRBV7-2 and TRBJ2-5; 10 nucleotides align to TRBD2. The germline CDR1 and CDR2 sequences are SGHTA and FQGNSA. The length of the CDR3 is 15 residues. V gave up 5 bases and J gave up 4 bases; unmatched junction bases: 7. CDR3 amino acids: CASSPGTSEGETQYF. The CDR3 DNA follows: TGTGCCAGCAGCCCCGGGACTAGCGAGGGAGAGACCCAGTACTTC.

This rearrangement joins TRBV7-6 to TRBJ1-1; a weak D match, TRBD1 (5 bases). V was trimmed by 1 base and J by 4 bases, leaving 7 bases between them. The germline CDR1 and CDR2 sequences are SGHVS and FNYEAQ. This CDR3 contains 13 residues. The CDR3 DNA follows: TGTGCCAGCAGCTTAGAGGGGCCCACTGAAGCTTTCTTT. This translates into CASSLEGPTEAFF.

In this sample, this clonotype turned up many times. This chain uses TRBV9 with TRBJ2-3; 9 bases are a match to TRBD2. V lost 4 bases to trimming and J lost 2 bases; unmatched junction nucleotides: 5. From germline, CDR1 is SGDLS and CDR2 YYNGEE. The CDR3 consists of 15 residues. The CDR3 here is CASSLSGGFTDTQYF. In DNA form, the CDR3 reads TGTGCCAGCAGCCTCAGCGGGGGGTTCACAGATACGCAGTATTTT.

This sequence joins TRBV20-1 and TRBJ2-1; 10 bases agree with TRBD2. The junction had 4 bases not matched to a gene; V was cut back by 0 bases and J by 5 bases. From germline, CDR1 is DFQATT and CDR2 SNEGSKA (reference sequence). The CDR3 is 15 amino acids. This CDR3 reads CSAREAGGAHNEQFF. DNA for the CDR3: TGCAGTGCTAGAGAAGCGGGGGGGGCTCACAATGAGCAGTTCTTC.

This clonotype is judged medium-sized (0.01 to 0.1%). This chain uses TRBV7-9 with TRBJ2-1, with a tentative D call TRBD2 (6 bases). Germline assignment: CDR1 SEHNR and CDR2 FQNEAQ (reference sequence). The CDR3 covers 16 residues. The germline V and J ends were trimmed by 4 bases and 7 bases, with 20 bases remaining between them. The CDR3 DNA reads TGTGCCAGCAGCTCAGCTGGGACTGGGCCTAATAATGAGCAGTTCTTC. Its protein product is CASSSAGTGPNNEQFF. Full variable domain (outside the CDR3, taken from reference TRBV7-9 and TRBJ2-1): DTGVSQNPRHKITKRGQNVTFRCDPISEHNRLYWYRQTLGQGPEFLTYFQNEAQLEKSRLLSDRFSAERPKGSFSTLEIQRTEQGDSAMYLCASSSAGTGPNNEQFFGPGTRLTVL.

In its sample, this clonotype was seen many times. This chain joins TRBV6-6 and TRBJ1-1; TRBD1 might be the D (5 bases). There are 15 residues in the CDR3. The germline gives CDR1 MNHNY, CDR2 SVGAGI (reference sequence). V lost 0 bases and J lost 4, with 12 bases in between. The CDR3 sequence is CASSYSGRVGTEAFF. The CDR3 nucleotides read TGTGCCAGCAGTTACTCGGGCAGGGTCGGCACTGAAGCTTTCTTT.

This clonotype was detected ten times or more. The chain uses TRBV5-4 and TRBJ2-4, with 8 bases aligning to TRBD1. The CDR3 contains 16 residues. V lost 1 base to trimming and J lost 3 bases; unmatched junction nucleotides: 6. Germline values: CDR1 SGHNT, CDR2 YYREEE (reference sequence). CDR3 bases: TGTGCCAGCAGCTTGTCCGTTACAGGGGGCAAAAACATTCAGTACTTC. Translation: CASSLSVTGGKNIQYF. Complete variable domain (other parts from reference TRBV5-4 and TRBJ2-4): ETGVTQSPTHLIKTRGQQVTLRCSSQSGHNTVSWYQQALGQGPQFIFQYYREEENGRGNFPPRFSGLQFPNYSSELNVNALELDDSALYLCASSLSVTGGKNIQYFGAGTRLSVL.

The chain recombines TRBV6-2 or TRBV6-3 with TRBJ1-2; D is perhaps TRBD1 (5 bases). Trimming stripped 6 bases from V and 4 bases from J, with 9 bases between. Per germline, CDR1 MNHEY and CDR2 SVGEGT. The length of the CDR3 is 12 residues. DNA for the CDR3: TGTGCCAGCAGGCTGGGGGGCTATGGCTACACCTTC. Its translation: CASRLGGYGYTF.

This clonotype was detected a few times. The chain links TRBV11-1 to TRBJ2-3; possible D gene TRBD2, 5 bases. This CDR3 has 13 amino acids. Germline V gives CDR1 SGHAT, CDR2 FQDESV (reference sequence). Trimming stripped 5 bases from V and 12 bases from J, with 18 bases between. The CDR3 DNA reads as TGTGCCAGCAGCACAAGCGGCCAAAAAGAACAGTATTTT. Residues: CASSTSGQKEQYF.

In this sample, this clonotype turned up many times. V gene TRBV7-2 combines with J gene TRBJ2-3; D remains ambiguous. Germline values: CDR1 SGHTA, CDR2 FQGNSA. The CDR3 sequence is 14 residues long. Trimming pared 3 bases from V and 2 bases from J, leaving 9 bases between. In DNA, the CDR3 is TGTGCCAGCAGCTTGGCGGTGTCCACAGATACGCAGTATTTT. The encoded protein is CASSLAVSTDTQYF.

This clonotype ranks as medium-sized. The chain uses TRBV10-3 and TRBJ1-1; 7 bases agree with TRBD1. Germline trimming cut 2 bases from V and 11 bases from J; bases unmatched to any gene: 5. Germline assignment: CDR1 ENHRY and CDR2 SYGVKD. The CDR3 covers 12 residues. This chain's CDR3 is CAISEDGQEAFF. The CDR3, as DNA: TGTGCCATCAGTGAGGACGGACAGGAGGCTTTCTTT.

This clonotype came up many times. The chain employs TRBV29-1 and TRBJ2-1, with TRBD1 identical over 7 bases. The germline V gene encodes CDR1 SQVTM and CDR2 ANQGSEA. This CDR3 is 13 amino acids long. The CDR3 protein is CRTGTASYNEQFF. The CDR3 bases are TGCAGGACCGGGACAGCATCCTACAATGAGCAGTTCTTC.

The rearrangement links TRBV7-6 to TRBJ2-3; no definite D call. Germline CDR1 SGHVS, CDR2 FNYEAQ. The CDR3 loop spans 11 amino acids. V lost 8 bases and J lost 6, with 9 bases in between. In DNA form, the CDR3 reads TGTGCCAGCTTGCACCAGGATACGCAGTATTTT. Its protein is CASLHQDTQYF.

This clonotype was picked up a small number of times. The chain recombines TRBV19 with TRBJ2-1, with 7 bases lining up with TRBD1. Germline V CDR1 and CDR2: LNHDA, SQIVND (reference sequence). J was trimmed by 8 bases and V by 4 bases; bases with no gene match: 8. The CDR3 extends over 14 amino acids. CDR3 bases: TGTGCCAGTAGTAGTATGGCAGGGGGTTATGAGCAGTTCTTC. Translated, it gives CASSSMAGGYEQFF.

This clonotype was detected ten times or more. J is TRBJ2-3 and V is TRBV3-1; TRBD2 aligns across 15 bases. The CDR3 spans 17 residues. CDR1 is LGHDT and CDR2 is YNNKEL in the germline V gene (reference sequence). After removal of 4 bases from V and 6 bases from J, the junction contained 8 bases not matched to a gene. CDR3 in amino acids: CASSLRTSGGAGDTQYF. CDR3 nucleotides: TGTGCCAGCAGCCTGAGGACTAGCGGGGGGGCAGGGGATACGCAGTATTTT.

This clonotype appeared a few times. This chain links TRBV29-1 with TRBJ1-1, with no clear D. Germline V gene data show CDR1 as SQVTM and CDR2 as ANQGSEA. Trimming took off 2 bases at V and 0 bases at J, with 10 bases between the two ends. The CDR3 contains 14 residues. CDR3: CSVERRPMNTEAFF. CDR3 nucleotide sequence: TGCAGCGTTGAACGGCGGCCGATGAACACTGAAGCTTTCTTT.

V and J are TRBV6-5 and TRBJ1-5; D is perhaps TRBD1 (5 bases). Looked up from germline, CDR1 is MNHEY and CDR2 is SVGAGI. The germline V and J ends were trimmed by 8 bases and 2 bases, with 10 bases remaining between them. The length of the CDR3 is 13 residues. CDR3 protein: CASRGEGNQPQHF. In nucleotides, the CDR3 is TGTGCCAGCCGGGGGGAGGGCAATCAGCCCCAGCATTTT.